This TCR beta chain derives from a study of CXCR3-negative and CXCR3-positive naive CD8 T cells. In the case of this clonotype: No antigen is known for it.

The CDR3 is 12 amino acids. Germline CDR1 reads SNHLY; CDR2 reads FYNNEI. Overall study results and limits: CXCR3-positive naive cells had TRB CDR3s that were more hydrophobic than CXCR3-negative naive cells had.

The authors prepared UMI-labeled TRB cDNA libraries by 5' RACE. Reprocessing the 5' RACE reads, TCRdb reports a single entry for every CDR3 protein and omits DNA. This sample contains some 150,000 distinct CDR3 sequences. The source material was naive CXCR3+ CD8+ T cells from blood. As to subset: CD45RO-CCR7+CD27+CD95- naive CD8+ T cells expressing CXCR3 (TNR3+). The rearrangement joins TRBV2 to TRBJ2-7; TCRdb's assignment of TRBD1 cannot be checked, as there is no DNA. The sequence came from a human donor in good health. Some clones in this sample may be carry-over from other donors' samples. The CDR3 is CASRPMGDEQYF.